This record concerns one T cell receptor beta chain sequence. This clonotype appeared many times. The antigen this receptor binds is unknown. Per-nucleotide qualities are absent, and no much larger clonotype sits a single base away. The library relied on RT-PCR. Sequencing took place on an Illumina HiSeq 2500. TCRdb passed the public sequencing reads through fastp at Q25 and MiXCR, retaining productive beta sequences. Here each entry gathers all rows of one CDR3 protein and keeps the most common genes and DNA. The sample data list around 530,000 distinct CDR3 sequences, and about 10% of these were observed just once. Together, the top ten hold approximately 10% of the sample. The data are from a study of response to subunit inactivated influenza vaccine (dated by TCRdb to between 2017 and 2018). For the study in its entirety: Deep quantitative profiling of the T cell receptor repertoire was used in the study to follow responses to a trivalent subunit inactivated influenza vaccine. The study at large found these results: The authors proposed that each seasonal influenza vaccination may bring in only a limited number of new T cells.

This TCR was recovered from a man aged 50-59 years who received an inactivated influenza vaccine. Donor details come from another sample of the same person, matched by shared clones. The source material was PBMCs from blood, sampled on the day of vaccination.

DNA sequence: TGTGCCAGCAGTAGGACAGGGGGTTCCAAAAACATTCAGTACTTC. This translates into CASSRTGGSKNIQYF. Recombination connected TRBV12-3 or TRBV12-4 to TRBJ2-4, and TRBD1 aligns with 10 junction nucleotides. The CDR3, cysteine through phenylalanine, is 15 amino acids long. The kept DNA is CDR3 alone, 45 bases in frame from the first base. At the junction V is shortened by 5 bases and J by 2 bases; bases outside the gene matches: 3.